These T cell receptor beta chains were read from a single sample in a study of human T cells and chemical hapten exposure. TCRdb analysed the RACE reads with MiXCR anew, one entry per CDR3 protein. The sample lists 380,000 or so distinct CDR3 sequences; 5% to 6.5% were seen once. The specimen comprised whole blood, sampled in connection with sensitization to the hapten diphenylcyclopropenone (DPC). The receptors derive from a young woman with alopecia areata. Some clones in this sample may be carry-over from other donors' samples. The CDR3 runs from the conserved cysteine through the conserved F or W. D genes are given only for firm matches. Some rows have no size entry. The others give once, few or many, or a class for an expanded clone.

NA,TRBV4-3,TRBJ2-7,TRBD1,TGCGCCAGCAGCCAAGTGGCCGGACAGGGAACCTACGAGCAGTACTTC,CASSQVAGQGTYEQYF
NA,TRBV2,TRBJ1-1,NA,TGTGCCTGCAGGGAATTTGTCACAGCTACTGAAGCTTTCTTT,CACREFVTATEAFF
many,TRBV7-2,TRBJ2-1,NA,TGTGCCAGCAGCCCCCCCGTGAATGAGCAGTTCTTC,CASSPPVNEQFF
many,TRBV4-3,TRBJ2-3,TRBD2,TGCGCCAGCAGCCAAGATCGACTAGCGGGGGTACATTATCCTAGCACAGATACGCAGTATTTT,CASSQDRLAGVHYPSTDTQYF
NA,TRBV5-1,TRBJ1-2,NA,TGCGCCAGCAGCTTCGACCCCTTGAACTATGGCTACACCTTC,CASSFDPLNYGYTF
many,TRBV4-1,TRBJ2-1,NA,TGCGCCAGCAGCCCTTCGGAGAGCTCCTACAATGAGCAGTTCTTC,CASSPSESSYNEQFF
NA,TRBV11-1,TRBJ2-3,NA,TGTGCCAGCAGCTTATTAACGAGTGAGGATACGCAGTATTTT,CASSLLTSEDTQYF
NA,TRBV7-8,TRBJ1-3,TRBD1,TGTGCCAGCAGCAGGGGGCCGGCAGCGGCTGGAAACACCATATATTTT,CASSRGPAAAGNTIYF
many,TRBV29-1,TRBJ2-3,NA,TGCAGCGTCCTCACGGATACGCAGTATTTT,CSVLTDTQYF
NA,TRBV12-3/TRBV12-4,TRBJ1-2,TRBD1,TGTGCCAGCAGTCTCAACAGGGGGCAGAGCTATGGCTACACCTTC,CASSLNRGQSYGYTF
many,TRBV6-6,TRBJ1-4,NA,TGTGCCAGCAGCACTGGGGGGGACTGGGGAAAACTGTTTTTT,CASSTGGDWGKLFF
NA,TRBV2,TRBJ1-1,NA,TGTGCCAGCAGTGATGTGGCAGGGATGGGTATGAGGGCTGAAGCTTTCTTT,CASSDVAGMGMRAEAFF
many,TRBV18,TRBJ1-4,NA,TGTGCCAGCTCACCGACCCAGAGCGTCGCAACTAATGAAAAACTGTTTTTT,CASSPTQSVATNEKLFF
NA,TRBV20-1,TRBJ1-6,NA,TGCAGTGCTAGCCGATCCGATAATTCACCCCTCCACTTT,CSASRSDNSPLHF
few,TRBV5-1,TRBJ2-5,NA,TGCGCCAGCAGCTTGGTCCGGGGAGGAGAGACCCAGTACTTC,CASSLVRGGETQYF
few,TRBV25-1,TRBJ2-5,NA,TGTGCCAGCAGTGAATTCGGTCCACAAGAGACCCAGTACTTC,CASSEFGPQETQYF
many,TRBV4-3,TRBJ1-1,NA,TGCGCCAGCAGCCAAGATTTTCCAGGGAGTAACACTGAAGCTTTCTTT,CASSQDFPGSNTEAFF
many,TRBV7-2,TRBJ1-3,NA,TGTGCCAGCAGCTTAGATGCAGGGACCGGAAACACCATATATTTT,CASSLDAGTGNTIYF
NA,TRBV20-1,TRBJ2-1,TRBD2,TGCAGTGCTAGAGCCGGGACTAGCGGGGGGTACAATGAGCAGTTCTTC,CSARAGTSGGYNEQFF
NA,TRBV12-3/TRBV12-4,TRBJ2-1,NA,TGTGCCAGCACCACTATTCCCTCCGGGACAACCCAGTTCTTC,CASTTIPSGTTQFF
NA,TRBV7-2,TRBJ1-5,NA,TGTGCCAGCAGCTTAGGGTTCCCGGGGCCCCAGCATTTT,CASSLGFPGPQHF
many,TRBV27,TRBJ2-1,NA,TGTGCCAGCAGTACCGGGGGCTCCTACAATGAGCAGTTCTTC,CASSTGGSYNEQFF
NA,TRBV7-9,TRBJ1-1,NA,TGTGCCAGCAGCTTGGGGAAAACTGAAGCTTTCTTT,CASSLGKTEAFF